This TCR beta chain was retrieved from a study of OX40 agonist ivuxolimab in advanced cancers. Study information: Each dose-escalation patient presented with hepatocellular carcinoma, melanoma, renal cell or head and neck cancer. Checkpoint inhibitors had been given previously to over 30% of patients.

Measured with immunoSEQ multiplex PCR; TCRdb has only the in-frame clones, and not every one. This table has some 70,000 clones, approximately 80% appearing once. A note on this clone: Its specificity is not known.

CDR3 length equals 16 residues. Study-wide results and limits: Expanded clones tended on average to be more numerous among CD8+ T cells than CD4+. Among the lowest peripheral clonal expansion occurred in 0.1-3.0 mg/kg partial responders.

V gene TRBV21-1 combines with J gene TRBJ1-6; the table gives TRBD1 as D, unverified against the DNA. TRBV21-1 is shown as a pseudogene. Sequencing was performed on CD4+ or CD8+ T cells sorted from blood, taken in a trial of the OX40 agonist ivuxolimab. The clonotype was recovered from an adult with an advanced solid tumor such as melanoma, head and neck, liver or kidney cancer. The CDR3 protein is CASSKWIGTGISPLHF. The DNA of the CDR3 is TGTGCCAGCAGCAAGTGGATCGGGACAGGAATTTCACCCCTCCACTTT.